This TCR beta chain was identified in a study of cytomegalovirus exposure and HLA in healthy donors. Study conclusions and caveats: Looking again later, the authors saw that most CMV-associated TCR beta chains seemed HLA-restricted. Investigators reported 150 to 200 TCR beta chains as tied to cytomegalovirus. Researchers had no immune exposure information except CMV serostatus available. Both high specificity and high sensitivity reportedly marked the classifier's diagnosis of cytomegalovirus status.

With respect to this clone: Its target is not known.

V lost 5 bases and J lost 15, with 23 bases in between. The CDR3 is 13 amino acids. Germline V gene sequence: CDR1 SQVTM, CDR2 ANQGSEA. In the PCR, 60 Vbeta and 13 Jbeta primers were used. Libraries were prepared by immunoSEQ multiplex PCR; TCRdb keeps only in-frame clonotypes and omits some of them. The record lists about 32,000 clones, of which the ten most abundant hold 4.8%. The V and J genes are TRBV29-1 and TRBJ2-1; D uncertain. This clonotype was sampled from a female donor in good health and CMV-seronegative. Input material: PBMCs. The CDR3 DNA is TGCAGCGTTCGGCCGGGTCTAGAGGTTGACCCGTTCTTC. This encodes CSVRPGLEVDPFF.